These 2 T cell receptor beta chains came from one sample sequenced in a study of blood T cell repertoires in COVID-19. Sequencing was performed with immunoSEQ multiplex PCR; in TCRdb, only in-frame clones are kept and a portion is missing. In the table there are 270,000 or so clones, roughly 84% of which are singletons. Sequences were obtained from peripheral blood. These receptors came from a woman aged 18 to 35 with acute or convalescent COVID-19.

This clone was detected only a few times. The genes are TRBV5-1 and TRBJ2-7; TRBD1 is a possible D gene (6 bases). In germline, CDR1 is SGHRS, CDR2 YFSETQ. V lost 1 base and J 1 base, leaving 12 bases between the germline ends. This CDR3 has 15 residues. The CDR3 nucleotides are TGCGCCAGCAGCTTGCGGGGACAAATATCCTACGAGCAGTACTTC. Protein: CASSLRGQISYEQYF.

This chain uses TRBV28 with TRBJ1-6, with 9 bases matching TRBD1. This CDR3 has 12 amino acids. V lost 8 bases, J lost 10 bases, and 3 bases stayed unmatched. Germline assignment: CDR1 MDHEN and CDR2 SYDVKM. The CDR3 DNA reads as TGTGCCAGCGGGACAGGGTCATCACCCCTCCACTTT. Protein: CASGTGSSPLHF. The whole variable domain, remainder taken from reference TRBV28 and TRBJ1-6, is DVKVTQSSRYLVKRTGEKVFLECVQDMDHENMFWYRQDPGLGLRLIYFSYDVKMKEKGDIPEGYSVSREKKERFSLILESASTNQTSMYLCASGTGSSPLHFGNGTRLTVT.